This is a list of T cell receptor beta chains from one sample in a study of circulating CD8 cells and anti-PD-1 response in melanoma. Via MiXCR, TCRdb re-called the reads, giving one row per CDR3 protein. The sample consists of some 960 distinct CDR3 sequences, approximately 4.7% of them appearing once. Sequenced here: CD8+ T cells from PBMCs, sampled at baseline or after one month of anti-PD-1 therapy (not recorded which). These TCRs come from a human donor with melanoma. The CDR3 runs from the conserved cysteine through the conserved F or W. The D gene is left open where the match is weak. Size is omitted from some rows. Given values are once, few, many or a class for expanded clones.

medium-sized | TRBJ2-2 | TRBD1 | TRBV29-1 | CSVDRGQRTGELFF | TGCAGCGTTGACAGGGGGCAGAGGACCGGGGAGCTGTTTTTT
medium-sized | TRBJ2-7 | - | TRBV5-4 | CASSLRGAYEQYF | TGTGCCAGCAGCTTGAGGGGTGCCTACGAGCAGTACTTC
large | TRBJ1-3 | - | TRBV12-5 | CASGLGDASGNTIYF | TGTGCTAGTGGTTTGGGGGACGCTTCTGGAAACACCATATATTTT
medium-sized | TRBJ2-1 | - | TRBV4-1 | CASSPGGAPKQFF | TGCGCCAGCAGTCCCGGGGGAGCCCCGAAGCAGTTCTTC
large | TRBJ2-5 | TRBD2 | TRBV27 | CASSLLPSGGAQETQYF | TGTGCCAGCAGTTTATTACCTAGCGGGGGGGCCCAAGAGACCCAGTACTTC
medium-sized | TRBJ1-1 | - | TRBV11-1 | CASSFRGAAEAFF | TGTGCCAGCAGCTTTCGGGGGGCTGCTGAAGCTTTCTTT
medium-sized | TRBJ2-7 | TRBD1 | TRBV2 | CASRDRGPNEQYF | TGTGCCAGCAGGGACAGGGGGCCCAACGAGCAGTACTTC
large | TRBJ2-4 | TRBD1 | TRBV27 | CASINRDRDPSSIQYF | TGTGCCAGCATTAATCGGGACAGGGACCCGAGTAGCATTCAGTACTTC
- | TRBJ2-1 | TRBD2 | TRBV12-3/TRBV12-4 | CASSPTILDAGVRRNEQFF | TGTGCCAGCAGTCCCACGATCCTTGACGCGGGGGTGCGAAGGAATGAGCAGTTCTTC
large | TRBJ2-3 | TRBD1 | TRBV27 | CASSPWTGSTDTQYF | TGTGCCAGCAGTCCCTGGACAGGAAGCACAGATACGCAGTATTTT
large | TRBJ2-3 | - | TRBV6-5 | CASSSSSDTQYF | TGTGCCAGCAGTTCCAGTTCAGATACGCAGTATTTT
medium-sized | TRBJ2-5 | - | TRBV24-1 | CATSAGVQETQYF | TGTGCCACCAGTGCGGGGGTCCAAGAGACCCAGTACTTC
large | TRBJ2-2 | - | TRBV27 | CASSPLREQGPNTGELFF | TGTGCCAGCAGTCCCCTTCGCGAACAGGGCCCGAACACCGGGGAGCTGTTTTTT
medium-sized | TRBJ2-7 | TRBD2 | TRBV2 | CARKGMGIAGDYEQYF | TGTGCCAGGAAGGGGATGGGAATAGCGGGGGACTACGAGCAGTACTTC
large | TRBJ1-2 | - | TRBV4-1 | CASSQDLEEGYTF | TGCGCCAGCAGCCAAGATCTGGAGGAAGGCTACACCTTC
large | TRBJ2-1 | - | TRBV12-5 | CASGLRTAYNEQFF | TGTGCTAGTGGCTTACGGACAGCCTACAATGAGCAGTTCTTC
- | TRBJ2-2 | - | TRBV5-4 | CASSLRQITGELFF | TGTGCCAGCAGCTTAAGGCAGATCACCGGGGAGCTGTTTTTT
few | TRBJ2-1 | TRBD1 | TRBV19 | CASSIGQGGYNEQFF | TGTGCCAGTAGTATTGGACAGGGGGGCTACAATGAGCAGTTCTTC
medium-sized | TRBJ2-1 | - | TRBV6-6 | CASRAQINEQFF | TGTGCCAGCAGGGCGCAAATAAATGAGCAGTTCTTC
medium-sized | TRBJ1-5 | - | TRBV6-2/TRBV6-3 | CASDLKFYSNQPQHF | TGTGCCAGCGACCTGAAGTTCTATAGCAATCAGCCCCAGCATTTT
medium-sized | TRBJ1-1 | - | TRBV19 | CASRANTEAFF | TGTGCCAGTAGGGCGAACACTGAAGCTTTCTTT
few | TRBJ2-2 | - | TRBV19 | CASSIGGELFF | TGTGCCAGTAGTATTGGCGGGGAGCTGTTTTTT
large | TRBJ1-2 | TRBD1 | TRBV28 | CASSFRDRGQPNYGYTF | TGTGCCAGCAGCTTCCGGGACAGGGGGCAACCTAACTATGGCTACACCTTC
medium-sized | TRBJ2-7 | - | TRBV12-5 | CASALESYEQYF | TGTGCTAGTGCCCTCGAATCCTACGAGCAGTACTTC
medium-sized | TRBJ2-7 | - | TRBV27 | CASSDGTLSYEQYF | TGTGCCAGCAGCGACGGGACCCTCTCCTACGAGCAGTACTTC
large | TRBJ2-3 | - | TRBV28 | CASSFQADTQYF | TGTGCCAGCAGTTTCCAGGCCGATACGCAGTATTTT
medium-sized | TRBJ2-5 | - | TRBV20-1 | CSAPDSAAQYF | TGCAGTGCCCCGGACAGTGCAGCCCAGTACTTC
large | TRBJ1-1 | TRBD1 | TRBV29-1 | CSVEGDRGEVVAFF | TGCAGCGTTGAGGGGGACAGGGGTGAGGTCGTGGCTTTCTTT
medium-sized | TRBJ1-4 | - | TRBV20-1 | CSVTGVGKLFF | TGCAGTGTTACCGGGGTTGGAAAACTGTTTTTT
medium-sized | TRBJ2-1 | TRBD2 | TRBV6-7 | CASSYQGLAGPSSYNEQFF | TGTGCCAGCAGTTACCAGGGACTAGCGGGGCCGAGCTCCTACAATGAGCAGTTCTTC
medium-sized | TRBJ1-2 | - | TRBV28 | CASSLLFRAANYGYTF | TGTGCCAGCAGTCTACTATTCAGGGCCGCTAACTATGGCTACACCTTC
large | TRBJ2-3 | - | TRBV11-2 | CASSLFPGTDTQYF | TGTGCCAGCAGCTTATTCCCGGGCACAGATACGCAGTATTTT
few | TRBJ2-6 | - | TRBV28 | CASSPDNSGANVLTF | TGTGCCAGCAGTCCCGATAACTCTGGGGCCAACGTCCTGACTTTC
medium-sized | TRBJ2-7 | - | TRBV19 | CATPLPGFEQYF | TGTGCCACCCCCCTCCCGGGTTTTGAGCAGTACTTC
medium-sized | TRBJ2-3 | - | TRBV19 | CASSIEGEGTTDTQYF | TGTGCCAGTAGTATAGAGGGCGAGGGAACGACAGATACGCAGTATTTT
medium-sized | TRBJ2-7 | TRBD1 | TRBV28 | CASSYHDRGTEQYF | TGTGCCAGCAGTTACCATGACAGGGGAACCGAGCAGTACTTC
- | TRBJ2-3 | TRBD2 | TRBV19 | CASSIVPGGGTDTQYF | TGTGCCAGTAGTATAGTTCCGGGAGGTGGCACAGATACGCAGTATTTT
large | TRBJ2-7 | - | TRBV14 | CASSQDTGVSYEQYF | TGTGCCAGCAGCCAAGATACCGGGGTCTCCTACGAGCAGTACTTC